The 24 T cell receptor beta chains below come from one sample, sequenced in a study of shared clonotypes between healthy human individuals. The method was immunoSEQ multiplex PCR; TCRdb's version includes in-frame clones alone and lacks a portion of them. The data show around 2.3 million clones, 95% seen once. The sample consisted of naive CD4+ T cells sorted from blood. The sample's subset: CD45RA+ positively selected. These receptors were collected from a man younger than 30 in good health.

J is TRBJ1-4 and V is TRBV4-3; D is undetermined. CDR3 length: 15 amino acids. The ends were cut back, 0 bases at V and 5 bases at J, with 10 bases in the middle. Germline V lookup: CDR1 LGHNA, CDR2 YSLEER. The DNA of the CDR3 is TGCGCCAGCAGCCAAGAGGGCCGGCCAAATGAAAAACTGTTTTTT. Its translation: CASSQEGRPNEKLFF.

This clone was observed once. This chain connects TRBV29-1 to TRBJ2-5; no clear D gene. Germline assignment: CDR1 SQVTM and CDR2 ANQGSEA. The V end lost 2 bases, the J end lost 5 bases, and 15 bases lay between the germline ends. The CDR3 has 14 amino acids. The CDR3 nucleotides are TGCAGCGTTGAAAGTCCGGGCAAAGGGGAGACCCAGTACTTC. Translating gives CSVESPGKGETQYF.

The table lists this clone with a count of one. The rearrangement links TRBV30 to TRBJ2-5; D might be TRBD1 (6 bases). The CDR3 spans 14 residues. Deletions cut 1 base from V and 4 bases from J, with 13 bases between. Germline CDR1 is GTSNPN and CDR2 is SVGIG (reference sequence). The CDR3 DNA reads as TGTGCCTGGAGTGCGGGCCTAGGGGGAGAGACCCAGTACTTC. Translation gives CAWSAGLGGETQYF.

About this clone itself: The sample contains more than one DNA sequence encoding this CDR3. The chain recombines TRBV7-9 with TRBJ1-1; D unclear. The CDR3 spans 13 residues. The germline gives CDR1 SEHNR, CDR2 FQNEAQ (reference sequence). V lost 1 base to trimming and J lost 2 bases, with 5 bases between them. The CDR3 DNA reads TGTGCCAGCAGCTTAGTGGTTAACACTGAAGCTTTCTTT. This encodes CASSLVVNTEAFF.

This clone occurred once. The genes are TRBV6-5 and TRBJ2-3, with 7 nucleotides matching TRBD2. Trimming removed 5 bases from V and 6 bases from J; junction bases left unmatched: 8. The CDR3 runs 14 residues. Germline V gene sequence: CDR1 MNHEY, CDR2 SVGAGI. The CDR3 here is CASSRGEALDTQYF. CDR3 nucleotides: TGTGCCAGCAGTCGGGGGGAGGCTCTTGATACGCAGTATTTT.

The CDR3 bases are TGTGCCAGCAGCCCGGCGGATCCCGCCGAAGCTTTCTTT. Translation: CASSPADPAEAFF. The gene calls are TRBV9 and TRBJ1-1; D unclear. Looked up from germline, CDR1 is SGDLS and CDR2 is YYNGEE. Trimming stripped 4 bases from V and 8 bases from J, with 15 bases between. This CDR3 spans 13 amino acids. Filled out from reference TRBV9 and TRBJ1-1, the complete variable domain reads DSGVTQTPKHLITATGQRVTLRCSPRSGDLSVYWYQQSLDQGLQFLIQYYNGEERAKGNILERFSAQQFPDLHSELNLSSLELGDSALYFCASSPADPAEAFFGQGTRLTVV.

The chain recombines TRBV15 with TRBJ2-2, with D maybe TRBD1 (5 bases). From germline, CDR1 is LNHNV and CDR2 YYDKDF (reference sequence). The CDR3 has 15 residues. Trimming left V 4 bases short and J 5 bases short, with 14 bases between. CDR3 residues: CATSIQGKETGELFF. As DNA, the CDR3 is TGTGCCACCAGCATCCAGGGAAAGGAGACCGGGGAGCTGTTTTTT. The full variable domain, completed using reference TRBV15 and TRBJ2-2, is DAMVIQNPRYQVTQFGKPVTLSCSQTLNHNVMYWYQQKSSQAPKLLFHYYDKDFNNEADTPDNFQSRRPNTSFCFLDIRSPGLGDTAMYLCATSIQGKETGELFFGEGSRLTVL.

The chain uses TRBV7-2 and TRBJ2-2, with 10 bases aligning to TRBD1. This CDR3 comprises 17 residues. J lost 4 bases, V lost 4 bases, and 9 bases had no gene match. The germline V gene has CDR1 SGHTA and CDR2 FQGNSA. CDR3 nucleotide sequence: TGTGCCAGCAGCTCGGGTCCCGGGACAGGGGTCACCGGGGAGCTGTTTTTT. Protein product: CASSSGPGTGVTGELFF.

V usage is TRBV2 and J usage is TRBJ2-2; D perhaps matches TRBD2 (5 bases). Germline V CDR1 and CDR2: SNHLY, FYNNEI. V lost 9 bases to trimming and J lost 1 base, with 9 bases between them. The CDR3 runs to 13 residues. For the CDR3, the DNA is TGTGCCAGTGGGGAGATGAACACCGGGGAGCTGTTTTTT. Encoded protein: CASGEMNTGELFF.

This chain connects TRBV18 to TRBJ1-2; D unresolved. The germline V gene encodes CDR1 KGHSH and CDR2 LQKENI. V was cut by 0 bases and J by 2 bases, with 7 bases left in between. This CDR3 spans 14 amino acids. The chain's CDR3 is CASSPPEENYGYTF. Written as DNA, the CDR3 is TGTGCCAGCTCACCACCTGAGGAAAACTATGGCTACACCTTC.

This clone was detected once. This sequence joins TRBV5-1 and TRBJ2-6, with D possibly being TRBD1 (5 bases). Trimming removed 2 bases at V and 4 bases at J, with 10 bases between. This CDR3 has 15 residues. Germline CDR1 reads SGHRS; CDR2 reads YFSETQ. CDR3 nucleotide sequence: TGCGCCAGCAGCTTACAGGTTCCCGGGGCCAACGTCCTGACTTTC. Its protein is CASSLQVPGANVLTF.

The CDR3 DNA sequence: TGTGCCAGAAGCACACCCGACCTTCGGAACACCATATATTTT. This translates into CARSTPDLRNTIYF. J is TRBJ1-3 and V is TRBV7-5. TRBV7-5 is shown as a pseudogene. The CDR3 length is 14 residues.

The chain carries TRBV6-5 and TRBJ1-2; 7 bases are shared with TRBD1. The CDR3 runs 15 residues. J lost 4 bases, V lost 6 bases, and 11 bases had no gene match. Germline CDR1 is MNHEY and CDR2 is SVGAGI. CDR3 amino acids: CASSLRDSGRYGYTF. CDR3 nucleotide sequence: TGTGCCAGCAGCCTCCGGGACAGCGGTCGCTATGGCTACACCTTC.

This clone was observed once. The chain recombines TRBV27 with TRBJ2-5; TRBD1 might be the D (6 bases). This CDR3 comprises 15 residues. CDR1 and CDR2 (germline): MNHEY, SMNVEV (reference sequence). The V gene lost 5 bases and the J gene lost 1 base, with 14 bases spanning the gap. In nucleotides, the CDR3 is TGTGCCAGCAGTCATGCAGGACAGAGCCAAGAGACCCAGTACTTC. Protein sequence: CASSHAGQSQETQYF.

This sequence joins TRBV7-9 and TRBJ1-4; D gene unclear. The V gene lost 1 base and the J gene lost 7 bases, with 7 bases spanning the gap. The CDR3 runs to 13 residues. Germline V gives CDR1 SEHNR, CDR2 FQNEAQ (reference sequence). CDR3 bases: TGTGCCAGCAGCTTAGGAGCATTTGAAAAACTGTTTTTT. It is translated as CASSLGAFEKLFF.

The chain links TRBV6-1 to TRBJ2-5; D unclear. Germline V lookup: CDR1 MNHNS, CDR2 SASEGT. Trimming pared 4 bases from V and 2 bases from J, leaving 8 bases between. The CDR3 is made up of 13 amino acids. The CDR3 coding sequence is TGTGCCAGCAGTGTAGACGGACAAGAGACCCAGTACTTC. It codes for CASSVDGQETQYF.

The rearrangement links TRBV11-2 to TRBJ1-3; D uncertain. In germline, CDR1 is SGHAT, CDR2 FQNNGV. Trimming pared 5 bases from V and 0 bases from J, leaving 11 bases between. The CDR3 is 15 amino acids. The CDR3 protein is CASSPNRDSGNTIYF. The CDR3 coding sequence is TGTGCCAGCAGCCCTAACCGGGACTCTGGAAACACCATATATTTT.

This rearrangement joins TRBV18 to TRBJ2-7; 11 bases align to TRBD2. This CDR3 spans 18 amino acids. The V segment lost 2 bases and the J segment 5 bases; nucleotides outside the gene matches: 14. Germline CDR1 and CDR2: KGHSH and LQKENI. For the CDR3, the DNA is TGTGCCAGCTCACCATTCGGCGTCGAGCTAGCGGGAGGTCACGAGCAGTACTTC. Translation: CASSPFGVELAGGHEQYF. Drawing the rest from reference TRBV18 and TRBJ2-7, the complete variable domain is NAGVMQNPRHLVRRRGQEARLRCSPMKGHSHVYWYRQLPEEGLKFMVYLQKENIIDESGMPKERFSAEFPKEGPSILRIQQVVRGDSAAYFCASSPFGVELAGGHEQYFGPGTRLTVT.

CDR3 nucleotide sequence: TGTGCCATCAGTGAGTCGACCCTCCCTGCCACTGAAGCTTTCTTT. It yields the protein CAISESTLPATEAFF. This chain uses TRBV10-3 with TRBJ1-1; D is ambiguous. Germline V CDR1 and CDR2: ENHRY, SYGVKD. CDR3 length: 15 residues. Trimming left V 0 bases short and J 4 bases short, with 12 bases between.

This sequence joins TRBV5-1 and TRBJ2-5, with D possibly matching TRBD1 (5 bases). CDR1 and CDR2 (germline): SGHRS, YFSETQ. Trimming took off 4 bases at V and 7 bases at J, with 11 bases between the two ends. This CDR3 region has 12 residues. CDR3 in DNA: TGCGCCAGCAGCCCGGATCAGGGGACCCAGTACTTC. Translation gives CASSPDQGTQYF.

Concerning this clone: Other DNA sequences of this sample code for an identical CDR3. The chain uses TRBV4-2 and TRBJ1-5; D unclear. Trimming cost V 1 base and J 1 base, with 8 bases left between them. This CDR3 contains 15 residues. Germline CDR1 is LGHNA and CDR2 is YNFKEQ. As DNA, the CDR3 is TGTGCCAGCAGCCAAGTCCTGGGGAGCAATCAGCCCCAGCATTTT. Protein sequence: CASSQVLGSNQPQHF.

The V and J genes are TRBV4-2 and TRBJ2-3, with TRBD1 as a possible D gene (6 bases). Trimming shortened V by 0 bases and J by 1 base, and 11 bases separated the two germline ends. The CDR3 has 16 amino acids. CDR1 is LGHNA and CDR2 is YNFKEQ in the germline V gene. CDR3 amino acids: CASSQDLGAGTDTQYF. The CDR3 bases are TGTGCCAGCAGCCAAGACCTGGGGGCCGGCACAGATACGCAGTATTTT.

V is TRBV4-1 and J is TRBJ1-5; D is unresolved. The V end was cut by 4 bases, the J end by 2 bases, with 15 bases between. The V gene's germline CDR1 is MGHRA and CDR2 YSYEKL. The CDR3 has 16 residues. CDR3 sequence reads: CASSLGRAFGNQPQHF. CDR3 nucleotides: TGCGCCAGCAGCCTGGGTAGGGCTTTTGGCAATCAGCCCCAGCATTTT.

The chain links TRBV12-5 to TRBJ2-7, with 8 bases lining up with TRBD1. Trimming removed 0 bases from V and 1 base from J; junction bases left unmatched: 14. CDR1 is LGHNT and CDR2 is FRNRAP in the germline V gene. There are 19 residues in the CDR3. CDR3 residues: CASGLVEGRGPTVSYEQYF. For the CDR3, the DNA is TGTGCTAGTGGTTTGGTAGAGGGCAGGGGGCCCACCGTATCCTACGAGCAGTACTTC.